The clone carrying this TCR beta chain was recorded many times. Antigen: not known. The data derive from a study of blood T cells in healthy people across ages. Study conclusions and caveats: Researchers said unsorted PBMCs prevented a conclusive naive versus antigen-experienced comparison. Shifts in expanded clonotypes may have been confounded by donor CMV status, which was unknown.

The CDR3 has 13 residues. Germline CDR1 DFQATT, CDR2 SNEGSKA (reference sequence). V was cut by 0 bases and J by 6 bases, with 8 bases left in between. The second PCR ran about 7 to 12 cycles with a sample-barcoded 5' primer and J-beta primers. Through a template-switch adaptor with 12 random nucleotides, each cDNA molecule received a tag. MiXCR was run by TCRdb on the 5' RACE reads, yielding one entry per CDR3 protein. The sample carries about 670,000 distinct CDR3 sequences, under 65% recorded once. Isolating PBMCs gave at least 7 million of these cells per sample. This receptor was identified in a woman older than 75 in good health. The rearrangement uses TRBV20-1 and TRBJ2-2; D not resolved. The source material was blood. The CDR3 reads CSAREASAGELFF. The CDR3, as DNA: TGCAGTGCTAGAGAGGCCAGCGCCGGGGAGCTGTTTTTT.